These 15 T cell receptor beta chains originate from one sample sequenced in a study of CD8+CD57+ T cells in acquired aplastic anemia (dated by TCRdb to between 2018 and 2020). The sample was run on an Illumina HiSeq 2000. Genomic DNA served as template for TCR beta VDJ combination and CDR3 sequence profiling. The public reads were reprocessed in TCRdb via fastp at Q25 and MiXCR, keeping in-frame beta chains. Identical CDR3 proteins give one entry, which carries the most common genes and DNA. For this sample there are 270,000 or so distinct CDR3 sequences; approximately 86% appear just once. The top ten hold about 41% of the sample. Patients chosen for sequencing had shown expansion of CD8+CD57+ cells by flow cytometry. The sample consisted of sorted CD4+, CD8+, or CD8+CD57+ T cells (not recorded which) from PBMCs. The receptors come from a human donor with aplastic anemia.

This sequence joins TRBV7-3 and TRBJ2-1; D possibly corresponds to TRBD2 (5 bases). From germline, CDR1 is SGHTA and CDR2 FQGTGA. V dropped 6 bases and J dropped 6 bases, with 12 bases sitting between them. The CDR3 has 13 amino acids. For the CDR3, the DNA is TGTGCCAGCAGTCGAGCGGCCTCCAATGAGCAGTTCTTC. This sequence encodes CASSRAASNEQFF.

The rearrangement uses TRBV7-9 and TRBJ2-7; D is unclear. Germline loops: CDR1 SEHNR, CDR2 FQNEAQ (reference sequence). The CDR3 sequence is 18 residues long. The V gene lost 3 bases and the J gene lost 3 bases, with 24 bases spanning the gap. CDR3 in DNA: TGTGCCAGCAGCTTTCATCCCTATAATTCACCCCTTCACTACGAGCAGTACGTC. Protein product: CASSFHPYNSPLHYEQYV.

This sequence joins TRBV5-4 and TRBJ2-7, with D possibly matching TRBD2 (7 bases). This CDR3 region has 15 residues. V lost 6 bases and J lost 3, with 19 bases in between. CDR1 is SGHNT and CDR2 is YYREEE in the germline V gene (reference sequence). The CDR3: CASTLGGALLYEQYF. The DNA for the CDR3 is TGTGCCAGCACCCTAGGGGGGGCCCTACTCTACGAGCAGTACTTC.

CDR3 residues: CATSIGGGPDTQYF. In nucleotides, the CDR3 is TGTGCCACCAGCATAGGCGGAGGTCCCGATACGCAGTATTTT. The chain is built from TRBV15 and TRBJ2-3; D is possibly TRBD2 (5 bases). The CDR3 is made up of 14 amino acids. CDR1 is LNHNV and CDR2 is YYDKDF in the germline V gene (reference sequence). V was clipped by 4 bases and J by 6 bases, with 14 bases between them.

The chain is built from TRBV9 and TRBJ2-5; a weak D match, TRBD2 (5 bases). This CDR3 spans 13 amino acids. Trimming left V 3 bases short and J 2 bases short, with 8 bases between. Germline-derived CDR1 and CDR2 are SGDLS and YYNGEE. CDR3 protein: CASSARRQETQYF. The CDR3 DNA reads TGTGCCAGCAGCGCGAGGAGGCAAGAGACCCAGTACTTC.

The chain is built from TRBV15 and TRBJ2-3; 12 bases fit TRBD2. The CDR3 runs 14 residues. Germline values: CDR1 LNHNV, CDR2 YYDKDF (reference sequence). Trimming removed 7 bases from V and 3 bases from J; junction bases left unmatched: 2. The CDR3, as DNA: TGTGCCACCACAACTAGCGGGAGGACAGATACGCAGTATTTT. Translated: CATTTSGRTDTQYF.

There are a few counts of this clonotype. A junction end diverges from the germline sequence, so it may reflect a read error. The V and J genes are TRBV24-1 and TRBJ2-1; 15 bases are shared with TRBD2. This CDR3 has 14 residues. Germline CDR1 reads KGHDR; CDR2 reads SFDVKD. CDR3 loop: CTTGTSGGRDEQFF. The CDR3 region has the DNA TGTACCACCGGGACTAGCGGGGGGAGGGATGAGCAGTTCTTC.

In the case of this clonotype: No conserved phenylalanine or tryptophan ends this CDR3, so it is likely a read error. It is unclear where the CDR3 begins or ends on the DNA, so no DNA is shown, and the CDR3 is as TCRdb lists it. The chain is built from TRBV2 and TRBJ2-6; the DNA was not compared with TRBD1, the D call given in the table. The V gene's germline CDR1 is SNHLY and CDR2 FYNNEI. 16 amino acids form the CDR3, both terminal residues included. The CDR3 loop is CASGVGGTDTQNFGPV.

The rearrangement uses TRBV15 and TRBJ2-7; D may be TRBD2 (5 bases). From germline, CDR1 is LNHNV and CDR2 YYDKDF (reference sequence). Trimming took 3 bases from V and 11 from J, leaving 20 bases between them. The CDR3 has 14 residues. CDR3 residues: CATSSRGLAYKEYF. CDR3 bases: TGTGCCACCAGCAGCCGTGGCCTAGCCTACAAGGAGTACTTC.

This clonotype was seen once. The chain links TRBV9 to TRBJ1-1, with D uncertain. Trimming took off 5 bases at V and 1 base at J, with 12 bases between the two ends. The CDR3 is 14 amino acids. Germline values: CDR1 SGDLS, CDR2 YYNGEE. Here the CDR3 reads CASSTGGKNTEAFF. CDR3 sequence (DNA): TGTGCCAGCAGTACGGGAGGGAAGAACACTGAAGCTTTCTTT.

This clonotype is a singleton in its sample. This chain connects TRBV5-6 to TRBJ1-4; maybe TRBD1 (6 bases). V shed 8 bases and J shed 0 bases, with 20 bases lying between them. This CDR3 has 17 amino acids. Germline CDR1 is SGHDT and CDR2 is YYEEEE. In nucleotides, the CDR3 is TGTGCCAGTAGTCCCGGGAGGGGGGATACAACTAATGAAAAACTGTTTTTT. Translating gives CASSPGRGDTTNEKLFF.

The genes are TRBV3-1 and TRBJ2-1, with D perhaps matching TRBD1 or TRBD2 (5 bases each). Trimming cost V 4 bases and J 8 bases, with 21 bases left between them. CDR3 length: 16 residues. Germline loops: CDR1 LGHDT, CDR2 YNNKEL (reference sequence). CDR3 sequence: CASSLGDRRGCDEQFF. DNA of the CDR3: TGTGCCAGCAGCCTTGGGGACCGAAGGGGCTGCGATGAGCAGTTCTTC.

On this clonotype: This is likely a read error, given that the CDR3 carries no conserved phenylalanine or tryptophan at its end. Because the CDR3's place on the DNA is in doubt, the DNA is left out and the CDR3 is given as listed by TCRdb. V and J are TRBV7-8 and TRBJ2-3; TRBD2, the D gene given by the table, was not confirmed from the DNA. Germline V gene data show CDR1 as SGHVS and CDR2 as FQNEAQ. The CDR3 numbers 13 amino acids, ends counted. This CDR3 is CTSSDPSTHTDTQ.

This chain joins TRBV5-6 and TRBJ2-1; tentatively, D is TRBD1 or TRBD2 (6 bases each). This CDR3 region has 13 residues. The germline V gene has CDR1 SGHDT and CDR2 YYEEEE. Between the trimmed V and J ends, which lost 0 bases and 8 bases, there was a span of 9 bases. CDR3 amino acids: CASSLERGDEQFF. In nucleotides, the CDR3 is TGTGCCAGCAGCTTGGAGAGGGGGGATGAGCAGTTCTTC.

V is TRBV9 and J is TRBJ2-5, with a tentative D call TRBD2 (5 bases). Per germline, CDR1 SGDLS and CDR2 YYNGEE. Trimming shortened V by 5 bases and J by 11 bases, and 19 bases separated the two germline ends. This CDR3 spans 13 amino acids. The CDR3 is CASSGRGQEAQYF. The CDR3 coding sequence is TGTGCCAGCAGTGGCCGAGGGCAAGAGGCACAGTACTTC.